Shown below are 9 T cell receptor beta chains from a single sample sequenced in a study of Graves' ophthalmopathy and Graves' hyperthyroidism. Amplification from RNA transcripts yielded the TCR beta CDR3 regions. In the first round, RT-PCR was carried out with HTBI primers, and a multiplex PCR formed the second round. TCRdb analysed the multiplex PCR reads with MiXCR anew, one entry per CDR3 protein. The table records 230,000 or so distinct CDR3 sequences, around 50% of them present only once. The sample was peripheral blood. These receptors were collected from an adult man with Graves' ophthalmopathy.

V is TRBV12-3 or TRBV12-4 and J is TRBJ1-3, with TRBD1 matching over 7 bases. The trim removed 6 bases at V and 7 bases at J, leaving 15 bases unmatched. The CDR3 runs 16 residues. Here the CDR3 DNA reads TGTGCCAGCAGCTTAATACCGTTACAGGGGAGGAACACCATATATTTT. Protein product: CASSLIPLQGRNTIYF.

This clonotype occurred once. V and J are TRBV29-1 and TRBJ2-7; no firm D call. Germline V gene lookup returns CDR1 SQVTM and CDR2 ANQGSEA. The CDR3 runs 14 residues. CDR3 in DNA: TGCAGTTTGGTTAGGTTGGCATCCCCTGGGGAGCAGTACTTC. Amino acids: CSLVRLASPGEQYF.

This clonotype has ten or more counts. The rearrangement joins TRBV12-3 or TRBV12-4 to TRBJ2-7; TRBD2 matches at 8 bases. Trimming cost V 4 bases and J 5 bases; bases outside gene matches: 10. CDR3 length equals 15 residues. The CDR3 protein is CASSSGSGEVDEQYF. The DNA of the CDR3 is TGTGCCAGCAGTTCCGGTAGCGGGGAGGTCGACGAGCAGTACTTC.

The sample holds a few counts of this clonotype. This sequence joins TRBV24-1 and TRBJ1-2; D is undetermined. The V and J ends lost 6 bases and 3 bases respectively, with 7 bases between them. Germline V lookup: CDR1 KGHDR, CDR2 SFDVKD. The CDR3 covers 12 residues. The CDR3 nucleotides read TGTGCCACCAGTCTTTCAGACTATGGCTACACCTTC. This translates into CATSLSDYGYTF.

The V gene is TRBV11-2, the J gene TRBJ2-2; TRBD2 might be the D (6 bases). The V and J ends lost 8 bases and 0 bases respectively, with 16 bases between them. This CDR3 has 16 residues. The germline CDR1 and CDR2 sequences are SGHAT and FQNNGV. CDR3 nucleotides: TGTGCCAGCCGGAAAATCAGGGAGGCGAACACCGGGGAGCTGTTTTTT. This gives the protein CASRKIREANTGELFF.

The CDR3 loop is CASSAEGGMSYGYTF. CDR3 DNA: TGTGCCAGCAGCGCAGAGGGGGGTATGAGCTATGGCTACACCTTC. The chain employs TRBV9 and TRBJ1-2, with D perhaps matching TRBD1 (6 bases). The CDR3 sequence is 15 residues long. V dropped 3 bases and J dropped 4 bases, with 16 bases sitting between them. Germline CDR1 reads SGDLS; CDR2 reads YYNGEE.

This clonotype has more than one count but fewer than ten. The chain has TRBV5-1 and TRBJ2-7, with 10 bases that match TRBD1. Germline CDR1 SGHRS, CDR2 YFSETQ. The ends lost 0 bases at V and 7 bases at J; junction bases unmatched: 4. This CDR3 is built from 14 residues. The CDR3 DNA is TGCGCCAGCAGCTTGGGACAGGGGGCGGATGAGCAGTACTTC. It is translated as CASSLGQGADEQYF.

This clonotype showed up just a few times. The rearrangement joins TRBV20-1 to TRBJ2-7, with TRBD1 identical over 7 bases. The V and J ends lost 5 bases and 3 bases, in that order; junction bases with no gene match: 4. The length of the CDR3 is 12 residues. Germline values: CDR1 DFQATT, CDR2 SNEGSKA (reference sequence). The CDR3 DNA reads TGCAGTGCTTCGGGACAGTTCTACGAGCAGTACTTC. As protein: CSASGQFYEQYF.

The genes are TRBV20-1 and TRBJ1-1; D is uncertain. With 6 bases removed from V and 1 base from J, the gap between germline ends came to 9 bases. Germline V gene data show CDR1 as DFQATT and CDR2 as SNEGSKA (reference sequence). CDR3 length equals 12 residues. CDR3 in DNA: TGCAGTGCAAAAGTGGGGAACACTGAAGCTTTCTTT. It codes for CSAKVGNTEAFF.